A single sample is the source of the 19 T cell receptor beta chains below, sequenced in a study of shared clonotypes between healthy human individuals. The repertoire was sequenced with immunoSEQ multiplex PCR; TCRdb's copy has only in-frame clones and lacks some. Of 550,000 to 850,000 clones listed, roughly two thirds are singletons. Input material: memory CD4+ T cells sorted from blood. Indicated subset: CD45RA-negative fraction. These receptors were taken from a young woman in good health.

The genes are TRBV6-5 and TRBJ2-4, with D possibly being TRBD1 or TRBD2 (5 bases each). Germline V gene lookup returns CDR1 MNHEY and CDR2 SVGAGI. Trimming took 7 bases from V and 0 from J, leaving 13 bases between them. The CDR3 length is 15 residues. The CDR3 DNA sequence: TGTGCCAGCAAGGGACGGAGAGTAGCCAAAAACATTCAGTACTTC. Its protein is CASKGRRVAKNIQYF.

V gene TRBV7-1 combines with J gene TRBJ1-1; D is uncertain. TRBV7-1 belongs to the ORF category, with a function that is uncertain. This CDR3 spans 13 amino acids. Deletions cut 5 bases from V and 7 bases from J, with 14 bases between. The CDR3 nucleotides are TGTGCCAGCAGCCCTTATCAACACATTGAAGCTTTCTTT. Its protein product is CASSPYQHIEAFF.

This sequence joins TRBV19 and TRBJ1-1; D remains unclear. The germline CDR1 and CDR2 sequences are LNHDA and SQIVND (reference sequence). Deletions cut 9 bases from V and 4 bases from J, with 15 bases between. CDR3 length: 13 residues. The CDR3, as DNA: TGTGCCAGCCATTGGGCCCCGGGCACTGAAGCTTTCTTT. Its translation is CASHWAPGTEAFF.

The chain has TRBV2 and TRBJ2-7; 9 nucleotides match TRBD2. Germline V gives CDR1 SNHLY, CDR2 FYNNEI. The length of the CDR3 is 14 residues. V dropped 10 bases and J dropped 6; count of bases not matched to a gene: 13. DNA for the CDR3: TGTGCCACCCAGGGCGGGACTAGCTCGGCCGAGCAGTACTTC. It is translated as CATQGGTSSAEQYF.

The chain carries TRBV28 and TRBJ1-4, with D possibly TRBD1 on 6 matching bases. Germline assignment: CDR1 MDHEN and CDR2 SYDVKM. The CDR3 covers 16 residues. V lost 3 bases, J lost 3 bases, and 14 bases lay in between. CDR3 bases: TGTGCCAGCAGTTTTGGCAGGGGTCTATCTAATGAAAAACTGTTTTTT. Translation: CASSFGRGLSNEKLFF.

This clone was seen a handful of times. The chain carries TRBV14 and TRBJ1-1; TRBD1 might be the D (5 bases). Trimming pared 0 bases from V and 2 bases from J, leaving 13 bases between. This CDR3 is built from 16 residues. Germline V CDR1 and CDR2: SGHDN, FVKESK. The CDR3 loop reads CASSQDIGAGNTEAFF. As DNA, the CDR3 is TGTGCCAGCAGCCAAGACATCGGGGCCGGAAACACTGAAGCTTTCTTT.

The CDR3 DNA reads TGTGCCAGCTCACCAAGAGCGGGAGGGACGGACGAGCAGTACTTC. Amino acids: CASSPRAGGTDEQYF. V gene TRBV18 combines with J gene TRBJ2-7, with 10 positions matching TRBD2. The CDR3 runs 15 residues. Germline V gives CDR1 KGHSH, CDR2 LQKENI. With 2 bases clipped from V and 5 bases from J, the junction kept 6 bases outside the gene matches.

This chain joins TRBV9 and TRBJ1-2; D may be TRBD1 (5 bases). The V end was cut by 5 bases, the J end by 1 base, with 12 bases between. The CDR3 is made up of 14 amino acids. CDR1 is SGDLS, CDR2 YYNGEE, per germline. CDR3 DNA: TGTGCCAGCAGTGAAACAGGTAGTAACTATGGCTACACCTTC. Translation gives CASSETGSNYGYTF. Variable domain in full (rest from reference TRBV9 and TRBJ1-2): DSGVTQTPKHLITATGQRVTLRCSPRSGDLSVYWYQQSLDQGLQFLIQYYNGEERAKGNILERFSAQQFPDLHSELNLSSLELGDSALYFCASSETGSNYGYTFGSGTRLTVV.

This rearrangement joins TRBV7-2 to TRBJ2-7; 8 nucleotides match TRBD2. Looked up from germline, CDR1 is SGHTA and CDR2 is FQGNSA. The CDR3 has 16 amino acids. Trimming took 4 bases from V and 2 from J; bases not matched to a gene: 10. The CDR3 DNA sequence: TGTGCCAGCAGCTCCCCCAGCGGGAGAAGCACCTACGAGCAGTACTTC. Amino acids: CASSSPSGRSTYEQYF.

In its sample, this clone was seen once. V and J are TRBV10-3 and TRBJ2-7; 8 bases match TRBD2. CDR1 is ENHRY and CDR2 is SYGVKD in the germline V gene. There are 14 residues in the CDR3. J lost 3 bases, V lost 10 bases, and 11 bases had no gene match. CDR3 residues: CATLTSGGGYEQYF. CDR3 coding DNA: TGTGCCACTTTAACTAGCGGAGGGGGCTACGAGCAGTACTTC.

This clone has ten or more counts. The chain is built from TRBV29-1 and TRBJ2-3; D ambiguous. Trimming removed 0 bases at V and 0 bases at J, with 7 bases between. Germline CDR1 SQVTM, CDR2 ANQGSEA. CDR3 size: 14 residues. The CDR3 bases are TGCAGCGTTGAAGAGCAGGTTAGCACAGATACGCAGTATTTT. Protein sequence: CSVEEQVSTDTQYF.

The chain joins TRBV5-1 to TRBJ2-7; 9 positions agree with TRBD1. CDR1 and CDR2 (germline): SGHRS, YFSETQ. Trimming cost V 4 bases and J 4 bases; bases outside gene matches: 9. The CDR3 runs to 15 residues. This CDR3 reads CASSPHRGRGYEQYF. Here the CDR3 DNA reads TGCGCCAGCAGCCCGCACAGGGGGCGGGGATACGAGCAGTACTTC.

This clone appeared a few times. The chain uses TRBV28 and TRBJ2-7; D ambiguous. The germline gives CDR1 MDHEN, CDR2 SYDVKM. Trimming stripped 6 bases from V and 3 bases from J, with 12 bases between. This CDR3 is built from 13 residues. The CDR3 is CASSLQVRYEQYF. The CDR3 region has the DNA TGTGCCAGCAGCCTTCAGGTACGCTACGAGCAGTACTTC.

This clone occurred a few times. V is TRBV10-1 and J is TRBJ2-1; no definite D call. V was trimmed by 8 bases and J by 4 bases, leaving 12 bases between them. Germline V gene data show CDR1 as WNHNN and CDR2 as SYGVQD (reference sequence). The CDR3 covers 13 residues. The CDR3 here is CASGRNRYNEQFF. CDR3 sequence (DNA): TGCGCCAGCGGACGGAACAGATACAATGAGCAGTTCTTC.

The chain is built from TRBV18 and TRBJ2-2; 10 bases fit TRBD2. The V gene end was trimmed by 3 bases and the J gene end by 5 bases; junction bases not matched to a gene: 9. From germline, CDR1 is KGHSH and CDR2 LQKENI. The CDR3 totals 17 residues. The chain's CDR3 is CASSPRTSGGLTGELFF. The CDR3 nucleotides read TGTGCCAGCTCACCGCGGACTAGCGGAGGGCTAACCGGGGAGCTGTTTTTT.

The V call is TRBV5-1, the J call TRBJ2-5; maybe TRBD2 (6 bases). Germline CDR1 SGHRS, CDR2 YFSETQ. The CDR3 runs 14 residues. V was shortened by 2 bases and J by 2 bases, with 10 bases between the two germline ends. The CDR3 nucleotides read TGCGCCAGCAGCTTAATAGGGAGGCAAGAGACCCAGTACTTC. Translating it yields CASSLIGRQETQYF. The complete variable domain, with remaining parts taken from reference TRBV5-1 and TRBJ2-5, reads KAGVTQTPRYLIKTRGQQVTLSCSPISGHRSVSWYQQTPGQGLQFLFEYFSETQRNKGNFPGRFSGRQFSNSRSEMNVSTLELGDSALYLCASSLIGRQETQYFGPGTRLLVL.

V gene TRBV7-2 combines with J gene TRBJ2-3; a possible D gene is TRBD1 (6 bases). Germline assignment: CDR1 SGHTA and CDR2 FQGNSA. This CDR3 is built from 13 residues. V was pared by 5 bases and J by 7 bases, with 13 bases between. CDR3 coding DNA: TGTGCCAGCAGCGAGGCCGGGACATATACGCAGTATTTT. Protein product: CASSEAGTYTQYF. Looking up the rest from reference TRBV7-2 and TRBJ2-3 gives the full variable domain: GAGVSQSPSNKVTEKGKDVELRCDPISGHTALYWYRQSLGQGLEFLIYFQGNSAPDKSGLPSDRFSAERTGGSVSTLTIQRTQQEDSAVYLCASSEAGTYTQYFGPGTRLTVL.

The chain carries TRBV5-8 and TRBJ1-5; TRBD1 aligns across 8 bases. This CDR3 is 17 amino acids long. Losses at the gene ends were 2 bases for V and 9 bases for J; bases not matched to a gene: 16. Germline assignment: CDR1 SGHTS and CDR2 YDEGEE. As DNA, the CDR3 is TGTGCCAGCAGCTTCGGACAGGGTCAACCCCCAAGGGTGCCCCAGCATTTT. Protein sequence: CASSFGQGQPPRVPQHF. The full variable domain, completed using reference TRBV5-8 and TRBJ1-5, is EAGVTQSPTHLIKTRGQQATLRCSPISGHTSVYWYQQALGLGLQFLLWYDEGEERNRGNFPPRFSGRQFPNYSSELNVNALELEDSALYLCASSFGQGQPPRVPQHFGDGTRLSIL.

J is TRBJ1-1 and V is TRBV28; D remains unclear. CDR3 length equals 13 residues. V lost 5 bases and J lost 3, with 10 bases in between. Germline CDR1 is MDHEN and CDR2 is SYDVKM. The CDR3 loop reads CASSKYRDTEAFF. The CDR3 DNA reads TGTGCCAGCAGTAAATACCGGGACACTGAAGCTTTCTTT.